A selection of T cell receptor beta chains follows, all from one sample in a study of CD8+ T cells in alopecia areata. The table came from immunoSEQ multiplex PCR; TCRdb's copy has only in-frame clones and leaves some out. The top ten clones hold approximately 0.7% of a sample with approximately 170,000 clones, around 56% of them seen once. The sequenced sample was CD4+ T cells sorted from blood, obtained at week 4, from a patient treated with tofacitinib. These receptor sequences come from a human donor with alopecia areata. Each CDR3 is given with its conserved first and last residue. The order of the fields is clone size, V gene, J gene, CDR3 protein. A row's size may be missing; if present it is once, few, many or a size class.

clone size: NA; V gene: TRBV29-1; J gene: TRBJ2-6; CDR3 protein: CSVRGDGANVLTF
clone size: few; V gene: TRBV7-2; J gene: TRBJ2-3; CDR3 protein: CASSFSGRVDTDTQYF
clone size: few; V gene: TRBV11-2; J gene: TRBJ2-4; CDR3 protein: CASSFQGQEYNIQYF
clone size: NA; V gene: TRBV18; J gene: TRBJ2-7; CDR3 protein: CASSPRDGEQYF
clone size: once; V gene: TRBV7-7; J gene: TRBJ2-5; CDR3 protein: CASSAGLAGGETQYF
clone size: NA; V gene: TRBV7-2; J gene: TRBJ2-3; CDR3 protein: CASRLGLAGFTDTQYF
clone size: NA; V gene: TRBV2; J gene: TRBJ1-4; CDR3 protein: CASSQGGEKLFF
clone size: few; V gene: TRBV5-1; J gene: TRBJ1-1; CDR3 protein: CASSLAVGGNGNTEAFF
clone size: NA; V gene: TRBV6-5; J gene: TRBJ1-2; CDR3 protein: CASSYREINYGYTF
clone size: NA; V gene: TRBV7-9; J gene: TRBJ2-7; CDR3 protein: CASSVTGTDPKQYF
clone size: NA; V gene: TRBV11-2; J gene: TRBJ2-7; CDR3 protein: CASSLEGRGEQYF
clone size: once; V gene: TRBV6-5; J gene: TRBJ1-1; CDR3 protein: CASSYSGGTEAFF
clone size: few; V gene: TRBV29-1; J gene: TRBJ2-5; CDR3 protein: CSVEDPLRSGETQYF
clone size: NA; V gene: TRBV30; J gene: TRBJ1-2; CDR3 protein: CAGGTGFNYGYTF